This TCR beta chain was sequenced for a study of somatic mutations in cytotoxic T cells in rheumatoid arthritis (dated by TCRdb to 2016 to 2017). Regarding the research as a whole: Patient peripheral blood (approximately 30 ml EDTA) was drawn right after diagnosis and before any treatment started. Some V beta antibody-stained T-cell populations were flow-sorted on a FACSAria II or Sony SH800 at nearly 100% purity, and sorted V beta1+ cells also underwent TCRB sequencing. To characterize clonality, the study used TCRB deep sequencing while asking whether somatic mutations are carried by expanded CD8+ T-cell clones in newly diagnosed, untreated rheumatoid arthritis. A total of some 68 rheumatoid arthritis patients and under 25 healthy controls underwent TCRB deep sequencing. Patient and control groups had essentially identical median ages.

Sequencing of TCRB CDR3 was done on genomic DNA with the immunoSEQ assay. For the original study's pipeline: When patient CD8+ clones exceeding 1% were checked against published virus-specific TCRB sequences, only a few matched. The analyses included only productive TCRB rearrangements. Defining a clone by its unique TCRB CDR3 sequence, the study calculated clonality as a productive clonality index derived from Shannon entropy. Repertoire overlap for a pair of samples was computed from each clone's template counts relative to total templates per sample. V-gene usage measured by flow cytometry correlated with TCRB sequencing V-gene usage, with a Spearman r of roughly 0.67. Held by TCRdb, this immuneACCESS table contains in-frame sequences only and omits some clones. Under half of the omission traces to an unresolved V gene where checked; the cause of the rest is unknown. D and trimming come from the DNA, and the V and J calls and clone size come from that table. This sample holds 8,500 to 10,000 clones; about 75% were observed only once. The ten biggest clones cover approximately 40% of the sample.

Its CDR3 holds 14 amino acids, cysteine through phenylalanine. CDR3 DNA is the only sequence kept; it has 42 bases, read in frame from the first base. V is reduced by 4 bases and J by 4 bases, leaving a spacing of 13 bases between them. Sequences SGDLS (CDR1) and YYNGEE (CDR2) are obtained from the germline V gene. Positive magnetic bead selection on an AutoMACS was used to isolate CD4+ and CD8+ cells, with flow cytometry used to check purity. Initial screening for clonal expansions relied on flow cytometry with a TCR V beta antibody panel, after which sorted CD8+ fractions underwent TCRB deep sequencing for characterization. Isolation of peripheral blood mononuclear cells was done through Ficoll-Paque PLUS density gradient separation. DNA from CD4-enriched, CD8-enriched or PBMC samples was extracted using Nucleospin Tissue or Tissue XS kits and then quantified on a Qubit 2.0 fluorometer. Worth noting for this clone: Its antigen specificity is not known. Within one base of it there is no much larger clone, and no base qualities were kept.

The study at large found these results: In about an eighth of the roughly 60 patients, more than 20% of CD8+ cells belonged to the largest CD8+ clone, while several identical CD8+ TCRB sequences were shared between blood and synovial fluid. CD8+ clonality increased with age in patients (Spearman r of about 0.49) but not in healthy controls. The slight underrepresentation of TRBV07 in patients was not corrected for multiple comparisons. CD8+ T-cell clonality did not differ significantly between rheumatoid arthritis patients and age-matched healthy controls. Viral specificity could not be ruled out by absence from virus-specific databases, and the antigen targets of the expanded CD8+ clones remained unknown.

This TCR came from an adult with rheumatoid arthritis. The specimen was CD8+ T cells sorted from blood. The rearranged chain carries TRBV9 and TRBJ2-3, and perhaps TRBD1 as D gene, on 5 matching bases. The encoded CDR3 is CASSPSRGADTQYF. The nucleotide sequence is TGTGCCAGCAGCCCCTCAAGGGGCGCAGATACGCAGTATTTT.